What follows are 23 T cell receptor beta chains derived from one specimen sequenced in a study of T-cell memory formation after mild COVID-19. TCRdb called the 5' RACE reads again in MiXCR, with one record for every CDR3 protein. The data contain about 140,000 distinct CDR3 sequences, around 15% of them singletons. Sequencing was done on a sample of PBMCs or a T cell subset sorted from them (not recorded which). The receptors shown here come from an adult woman who had mild COVID-19 (a few samples of this study predate the infection). Cell type and time point are not known.

This clonotype came up a few times. The rearrangement joins TRBV7-2 to TRBJ2-2, with 9 bases matching TRBD2. CDR3 length equals 17 residues. The trim removed 1 base at V and 5 bases at J, leaving 8 bases unmatched. Germline V gene lookup returns CDR1 SGHTA and CDR2 FQGNSA. CDR3 in amino acids: CASSLVAGGSYTGELFF. The CDR3 nucleotides read TGTGCCAGCAGCTTAGTTGCGGGAGGGTCGTATACCGGGGAGCTGTTTTTT.

This clonotype was counted between two and nine times. The chain carries TRBV5-1 and TRBJ1-2; the D is unclear. Germline V gives CDR1 SGHRS, CDR2 YFSETQ. The V gene lost 0 bases and the J gene lost 9 bases, with 9 bases spanning the gap. This CDR3 region has 12 residues. CDR3 sequence reads: CASSLEGESYTF. DNA of the CDR3: TGCGCCAGCAGCTTGGAAGGCGAGAGCTACACCTTC. Full variable domain (rest looked up from reference TRBV5-1 and TRBJ1-2): KAGVTQTPRYLIKTRGQQVTLSCSPISGHRSVSWYQQTPGQGLQFLFEYFSETQRNKGNFPGRFSGRQFSNSRSEMNVSTLELGDSALYLCASSLEGESYTFGSGTRLTVV.

This clonotype was counted only a few times. Written as DNA, the CDR3 is TGCGCCAGCAGCTTGGCGGCAGGGGGAGGGAACACTGAAGCTTTCTTT. Protein sequence: CASSLAAGGGNTEAFF. This sequence joins TRBV5-1 and TRBJ1-1; 7 bases fit TRBD1. This CDR3 is 16 amino acids long. V lost 0 bases and J lost 1; bases outside the gene matches: 6. CDR1 is SGHRS, CDR2 YFSETQ, per germline.

This clonotype was detected only a few times. V usage is TRBV27 and J usage is TRBJ2-7, with 7 nucleotides matching TRBD2. V was clipped by 5 bases and J by 5 bases; unmatched bases: 9. From germline, CDR1 is MNHEY and CDR2 SMNVEV (reference sequence). The CDR3 has 14 amino acids. In nucleotides, the CDR3 is TGTGCCAGCAGTCCCGGGACTAATCTCGACGAGCAGTACTTC. It specifies CASSPGTNLDEQYF.

This clonotype showed up just a few times. The chain uses TRBV7-2 and TRBJ2-5; D is uncertain. The V end lost 1 base, the J end lost 5 bases, and 14 bases lay between the germline ends. Per germline, CDR1 SGHTA and CDR2 FQGNSA. The CDR3 is 15 amino acids. The CDR3 is CASSLGRWVQETQYF. Here the CDR3 DNA reads TGTGCCAGCAGCTTAGGGCGGTGGGTTCAGGAGACCCAGTACTTC. Full variable domain (missing parts from reference TRBV7-2 and TRBJ2-5): GAGVSQSPSNKVTEKGKDVELRCDPISGHTALYWYRQSLGQGLEFLIYFQGNSAPDKSGLPSDRFSAERTGGSVSTLTIQRTQQEDSAVYLCASSLGRWVQETQYFGPGTRLLVL.

This clonotype came up a few times. The chain is built from TRBV2 and TRBJ1-2; 7 bases are shared with TRBD1. The length of the CDR3 is 14 residues. With 8 bases clipped from V and 0 bases from J, the junction kept 6 bases outside the gene matches. The germline V gene has CDR1 SNHLY and CDR2 FYNNEI. Here the CDR3 reads CASRWDSSNYGYTF. The CDR3 nucleotides are TGTGCCAGCCGTTGGGACAGTTCTAACTATGGCTACACCTTC. Full variable domain (remainder filled in from reference TRBV2 and TRBJ1-2): EPEVTQTPSHQVTQMGQEVILRCVPISNHLYFYWYRQILGQKVEFLVSFYNNEISEKSEIFDDQFSVERPDGSNFTLKIRSTKLEDSAMYFCASRWDSSNYGYTFGSGTRLTVV.

This clonotype has a handful of counts. This chain's CDR3 is CASSYTGVNEQFF. DNA of the CDR3: TGTGCCAGCAGCTATACGGGAGTCAATGAGCAGTTCTTC. This chain links TRBV7-9 with TRBJ2-1, with D perhaps matching TRBD2 (6 bases). This CDR3 has 13 amino acids. Germline V gene data show CDR1 as SEHNR and CDR2 as FQNEAQ (reference sequence). Trimming took 4 bases from V and 6 from J, leaving 10 bases between them.

The table lists this clonotype with a few counts. The chain employs TRBV20-1 and TRBJ2-1; TRBD2 is a possible D gene (6 bases). CDR3 length: 15 residues. Germline CDR1 is DFQATT and CDR2 is SNEGSKA (reference sequence). Trimming took off 0 bases at V and 2 bases at J, with 11 bases between the two ends. CDR3 amino acids: CSARDLAGPYNEQFF. The CDR3 DNA reads as TGCAGTGCTAGAGATTTGGCGGGGCCCTACAATGAGCAGTTCTTC.

The chain joins TRBV6-2 or TRBV6-3 to TRBJ2-7; D call uncertain. CDR1 and CDR2 (germline): MNHEY, SVGEGT. There are 15 residues in the CDR3. The ends were cut back, 2 bases at V and 0 bases at J, with 11 bases in the middle. CDR3 sequence reads: CASSYPQFYSYEQYF. The DNA of the CDR3 is TGTGCCAGCAGTTACCCTCAGTTCTACTCCTACGAGCAGTACTTC.

CDR3 amino acids: CASSVTGIVNTEAFF. As DNA, the CDR3 is TGTGCCAGCAGCGTCACCGGGATCGTGAACACTGAAGCTTTCTTT. The rearrangement uses TRBV9 and TRBJ1-1; D uncertain. The CDR3 has 15 amino acids. CDR1 and CDR2 from the germline V gene are SGDLS and YYNGEE. V was pared by 2 bases and J by 0 bases, with 11 bases between.

This clonotype was detected only a few times. The chain combines TRBV29-1 with TRBJ1-1, with a tentative D call TRBD1 (6 bases). Deletions cut 7 bases from V and 2 bases from J, with 14 bases between. The CDR3 runs 13 residues. CDR1 SQVTM and CDR2 ANQGSEA come from the germline V gene. CDR3: CSGYREANTEAFF. CDR3 nucleotide sequence: TGCAGCGGATACAGGGAAGCAAACACTGAAGCTTTCTTT.

Only a few counts were recorded for this clonotype. The CDR3 sequence is CSVEDPLGQGWGYTF. The CDR3 bases are TGCAGCGTTGAAGATCCCCTGGGACAGGGATGGGGCTACACCTTC. The rearrangement joins TRBV29-1 to TRBJ1-2, with TRBD1 identical over 9 bases. J lost 8 bases, V lost 0 bases, and 10 bases had no gene match. Looked up from germline, CDR1 is SQVTM and CDR2 is ANQGSEA. The CDR3 sequence is 15 residues long.

The V gene is TRBV12-3 or TRBV12-4, the J gene TRBJ2-4, with D possibly TRBD2 on 6 matching bases. V was clipped by 3 bases and J by 7 bases, with 16 bases between them. CDR3 length: 15 residues. For the CDR3, the DNA is TGTGCCAGCAGTTTCGGTCCGGTGGAGGGCAACATTCAGTACTTC. Translating it yields CASSFGPVEGNIQYF.

This clonotype occurred a few times. V is TRBV9 and J is TRBJ2-7; 10 bases line up with TRBD1. There are 18 residues in the CDR3. With 0 bases clipped from V and 5 bases from J, the junction kept 14 bases outside the gene matches. CDR1 SGDLS and CDR2 YYNGEE come from the germline V gene. CDR3 sequence: CASSVGVWGQGHYDEQYF. In nucleotides, the CDR3 is TGTGCCAGCAGCGTAGGCGTATGGGGACAGGGGCACTATGACGAGCAGTACTTC.

The genes are TRBV7-9 and TRBJ1-1, with D possibly TRBD1 on 5 matching bases. CDR1 and CDR2 (germline): SEHNR, FQNEAQ (reference sequence). There are 15 residues in the CDR3. V was pared by 3 bases and J by 3 bases, with 14 bases between. The CDR3: CASSLGEWGDTEAFF. DNA of the CDR3: TGTGCCAGCAGCTTGGGGGAATGGGGGGACACTGAAGCTTTCTTT.

This clonotype came up many times. This chain connects TRBV6-5 to TRBJ2-7; D ambiguous. Between the trimmed V and J ends, which lost 0 bases and 3 bases, there was a span of 12 bases. Germline CDR1 is MNHEY and CDR2 is SVGAGI. This CDR3 contains 15 residues. In nucleotides, the CDR3 is TGTGCCAGCAGTTACTCTGGCCAGGCGGACTACGAGCAGTACTTC. Translating gives CASSYSGQADYEQYF.

There are a few counts of this clonotype. The chain uses TRBV7-9 and TRBJ1-1; 7 bases fit TRBD1. The germline gives CDR1 SEHNR, CDR2 FQNEAQ (reference sequence). The length of the CDR3 is 15 residues. After removal of 6 bases from V and 3 bases from J, the junction contained 10 bases not matched to a gene. CDR3 coding DNA: TGTGCCAGCAGGTTCTTACAGGGGCGGGACACTGAAGCTTTCTTT. Its translation is CASRFLQGRDTEAFF.

In its sample, this clonotype was seen a few times. The chain uses TRBV4-1 and TRBJ2-7; possible D gene TRBD1, 6 bases. The CDR3 has 15 residues. Germline CDR1 MGHRA, CDR2 YSYEKL. The V end was cut by 1 base, the J end by 2 bases, with 12 bases between. The CDR3 protein is CASSQVRQGTYEQYF. The CDR3 region has the DNA TGCGCCAGCAGCCAAGTAAGGCAGGGGACCTACGAGCAGTACTTC.

This clonotype was recorded a few times. The V call is TRBV19, the J call TRBJ2-1; 8 nucleotides align to TRBD2. The length of the CDR3 is 16 residues. Germline CDR1 LNHDA, CDR2 SQIVND (reference sequence). Unmatched junction bases numbered 16, after V lost 5 bases and J lost 10 bases. The CDR3 region has the DNA TGTGCCAGTAGTTTCCGACTAGCGAATACGTTCGACGAGCAGTTCTTC. Amino acids: CASSFRLANTFDEQFF.

The V call is TRBV25-1, the J call TRBJ1-3; D remains unclear. Germline CDR1 MGHDK, CDR2 SYGVNS. The CDR3 is made up of 16 amino acids. V was clipped by 3 bases and J by 4 bases, with 16 bases between them. The CDR3 spells CASSEGGRPDGNTIYF. CDR3 in DNA: TGTGCCAGCAGTGAGGGAGGGCGTCCGGACGGAAACACCATATATTTT. The whole variable domain, remainder taken from reference TRBV25-1 and TRBJ1-3, is EADIYQTPRYLVIGTGKKITLECSQTMGHDKMYWYQQDPGMELHLIHYSYGVNSTEKGDLSSESTVSRIRTEHFPLTLESARPSHTSQYLCASSEGGRPDGNTIYFGEGSWLTVV.

V and J are TRBV7-9 and TRBJ2-1; TRBD1 is a possible D gene (5 bases). Germline CDR1 reads SEHNR; CDR2 reads FQNEAQ (reference sequence). This CDR3 contains 13 residues. Trimming removed 5 bases at V and 15 bases at J, with 20 bases between. The CDR3 DNA reads TGTGCCAGCAGCCCCCGACAGAACAAAATTCCGTTCTTC. Translating gives CASSPRQNKIPFF.

This clonotype was recorded at least ten times. The CDR3 DNA reads as TGTGCCAGCAGCGTCACTAGAAATGAGCAGTTCTTC. It specifies CASSVTRNEQFF. The V gene is TRBV11-2, the J gene TRBJ2-1; D possibly corresponds to TRBD2 (5 bases). The CDR3 consists of 12 residues. V lost 5 bases and J 7 bases, leaving 9 bases between the germline ends. Germline V lookup: CDR1 SGHAT, CDR2 FQNNGV.

This clonotype was observed many times. This chain joins TRBV20-1 and TRBJ2-3; the D is unclear. The V end was cut by 6 bases, the J end by 0 bases, with 19 bases between. The CDR3 runs to 16 residues. Germline CDR1 DFQATT, CDR2 SNEGSKA (reference sequence). The CDR3 sequence: CSASVSLRPSTDTQYF. The CDR3 bases are TGCAGTGCGTCCGTCTCGTTGCGACCAAGCACAGATACGCAGTATTTT.